These 31 T cell receptor beta chains originate from one sample sequenced in a study of blood T cell repertoires in COVID-19. TCRdb's copy holds only in-frame clones and misses some; the assay was immunoSEQ multiplex PCR. Among about 400,000 clones listed, more than 75% were seen once. Sequenced: PBMCs or T cells enriched from blood (not recorded which). The receptor set was obtained from a woman aged 25-40 years who had recovered from COVID-19.

The J gene is TRBJ1-2, the V gene TRBV18; the D is unclear. CDR3 length: 15 amino acids. CDR1 is KGHSH, CDR2 LQKENI, per germline. Trimming took 2 bases from V and 1 from J, leaving 11 bases between them. CDR3 DNA sequence: TGTGCCAGCTCACCAGCTACCGGTTTTAACTATGGCTACACCTTC. As protein: CASSPATGFNYGYTF.

V gene TRBV7-3 combines with J gene TRBJ1-1, with unresolved D. Trimming took 5 bases from V and 4 from J, leaving 11 bases between them. This CDR3 contains 13 residues. Germline V CDR1 and CDR2: SGHTA, FQGTGA. CDR3 sequence (DNA): TGTGCCAGCAGCACCGCCGGAGGCACTGAAGCTTTCTTT. Translated: CASSTAGGTEAFF.

V and J are TRBV7-8 and TRBJ2-2, with TRBD2 identical over 8 bases. This CDR3 is 16 amino acids long. Germline V gene sequence: CDR1 SGHVS, CDR2 FQNEAQ. The ends lost 5 bases at V and 4 bases at J; junction bases unmatched: 9. CDR3 loop: CASSHRGSGGTGELFF. The DNA of the CDR3 is TGTGCCAGCAGCCACCGGGGGAGCGGGGGCACCGGGGAGCTGTTTTTT.

The chain's CDR3 is CASSFSGAVGNTIYF. CDR3 nucleotides: TGTGCCAGCAGCTTTTCTGGGGCCGTGGGGAACACCATATATTTT. The chain carries TRBV11-3 and TRBJ1-3; D perhaps matches TRBD1 (5 bases). The CDR3 runs to 15 residues. V was clipped by 3 bases and J by 7 bases, with 16 bases between them. Germline lookup yields CDR1 SGHNT and CDR2 YENEEA.

This sequence joins TRBV6-4 and TRBJ2-2, with a weak D call TRBD2 (7 bases). The V and J ends lost 6 bases and 4 bases respectively, with 18 bases between them. The CDR3 is made up of 16 amino acids. Germline V lookup: CDR1 MRHNA, CDR2 SNTAGT. CDR3 sequence (DNA): TGTGCCAGCAGCCGAGGGGGAGGGAGCGTCACCGGGGAGCTGTTTTTT. The encoded protein is CASSRGGGSVTGELFF.

The chain links TRBV5-1 to TRBJ1-1; D possibly corresponds to TRBD1 (5 bases). This CDR3 has 14 amino acids. Germline assignment: CDR1 SGHRS and CDR2 YFSETQ. V was shortened by 0 bases and J by 10 bases, with 16 bases between the two germline ends. CDR3 nucleotide sequence: TGCGCCAGCAGCTTGGTATCTGAGGACCAGGGAGCTTTCTTT. This translates into CASSLVSEDQGAFF. The full variable domain, with the rest looked up from reference TRBV5-1 and TRBJ1-1, is KAGVTQTPRYLIKTRGQQVTLSCSPISGHRSVSWYQQTPGQGLQFLFEYFSETQRNKGNFPGRFSGRQFSNSRSEMNVSTLELGDSALYLCASSLVSEDQGAFFGQGTRLTVV.

This chain uses TRBV30 with TRBJ1-2, with TRBD1 as a possible D gene (5 bases). CDR1 is GTSNPN and CDR2 is SVGIG in the germline V gene (reference sequence). The CDR3 covers 12 residues. The ends were cut back, 2 bases at V and 4 bases at J, with 8 bases in the middle. The CDR3 region is CAWSPGGYGYTF. The CDR3 DNA reads as TGTGCCTGGAGTCCGGGGGGCTATGGCTACACCTTC.

The chain combines TRBV28 with TRBJ2-7, with TRBD1 as a possible D gene (5 bases). The CDR3 is made up of 15 amino acids. Trimming took off 5 bases at V and 7 bases at J, with 21 bases between the two ends. Germline loops: CDR1 MDHEN, CDR2 SYDVKM. The CDR3 bases are TGTGCCAGCAGTCCCCGGACATATACCATGGGGGAGCAGTACTTC. The encoded protein is CASSPRTYTMGEQYF.

J is TRBJ2-3 and V is TRBV5-1; TRBD2 matches at 8 bases. Germline-derived CDR1 and CDR2 are SGHRS and YFSETQ. Trimming at V came to 0 bases and at J to 1 base, leaving 4 bases not matched to a gene. The CDR3 length is 16 residues. The CDR3 sequence: CASSLAGGGRTDTQYF. The CDR3 nucleotides are TGCGCCAGCAGCTTGGCTGGCGGGGGGCGCACAGATACGCAGTATTTT.

The chain has TRBV18 and TRBJ2-1; 9 bases map to TRBD1. Looked up from germline, CDR1 is KGHSH and CDR2 is LQKENI. CDR3 length equals 15 residues. The trim removed 6 bases at V and 8 bases at J, leaving 11 bases unmatched. CDR3 coding DNA: TGTGCCAGCTCGCGACAGGGGGGCCCTTTGGATGAGCAGTTCTTC. This translates into CASSRQGGPLDEQFF.

This clone was seen a few times. V and J are TRBV4-1 and TRBJ2-7, with 9 bases identical to TRBD1. The trim removed 2 bases at V and 5 bases at J, leaving 10 bases unmatched. Germline lookup yields CDR1 MGHRA and CDR2 YSYEKL. The length of the CDR3 is 16 residues. The CDR3 DNA sequence: TGCGCCAGCAGCCAAACGCGTTGGACAGGGGTTCACGAGCAGTACTTC. Its protein product is CASSQTRWTGVHEQYF.

The chain joins TRBV18 to TRBJ2-3; tentative D call: TRBD1 (6 bases). This CDR3 is built from 17 residues. V was shortened by 3 bases and J by 2 bases, with 18 bases between the two germline ends. CDR1 KGHSH and CDR2 LQKENI come from the germline V gene. As DNA, the CDR3 is TGTGCCAGCTCACCCCTTACAGGGAATAGGATCACAGATACGCAGTATTTT. It codes for CASSPLTGNRITDTQYF.

V usage is TRBV5-4 and J usage is TRBJ2-7; 8 bases line up with TRBD2. Germline CDR1 reads SGHNT; CDR2 reads YYREEE (reference sequence). There are 13 residues in the CDR3. V shed 2 bases, J shed 7 bases, and the junction held 5 bases outside the gene matches. The CDR3 sequence: CASSLGGRYEQYF. The CDR3, as DNA: TGTGCCAGCAGCTTAGGCGGGAGGTATGAGCAGTACTTC.

The chain uses TRBV30 and TRBJ2-7; the match to TRBD1 covers 7 bases. CDR1 GTSNPN and CDR2 SVGIG come from the germline V gene (reference sequence). The CDR3 has 12 residues. The J segment lost 4 bases and the V segment lost 3 bases, leaving 3 bases of the junction unmatched. CDR3 protein: CAWRETGYEQYF. The CDR3 bases are TGTGCCTGGAGGGAGACAGGGTACGAGCAGTACTTC.

The chain combines TRBV5-1 with TRBJ2-7, with D possibly matching TRBD1 (6 bases). Germline CDR1 is SGHRS and CDR2 is YFSETQ. Deletions cut 5 bases from V and 3 bases from J, with 9 bases between. The CDR3 consists of 12 residues. In nucleotides, the CDR3 is TGCGCCAGCAGTTGGGACAACTACGAGCAGTACTTC. Translating it yields CASSWDNYEQYF.

The genes are TRBV28 and TRBJ2-7; 9 bases are shared with TRBD1. CDR1 and CDR2 (germline): MDHEN, SYDVKM. The CDR3 is 14 amino acids. Trimming took 3 bases from V and 10 from J; bases not matched to a gene: 10. The CDR3 bases are TGTGCCAGCAGTTTCTTAGAACCGGACAGGGGACAGTACTTC. Protein: CASSFLEPDRGQYF.

This rearrangement joins TRBV9 to TRBJ1-4; D is unclear. CDR3 size: 15 residues. The ends were cut back, 3 bases at V and 0 bases at J, with 9 bases in the middle. Per germline, CDR1 SGDLS and CDR2 YYNGEE. CDR3 amino acids: CASSADSATNEKLFF. CDR3 nucleotides: TGTGCCAGCAGCGCTGACTCTGCAACTAATGAAAAACTGTTTTTT.

The V gene is TRBV2, the J gene TRBJ1-1; D uncertain. The CDR3 has 13 residues. V lost 3 bases, J lost 7 bases, and 12 bases lay in between. Germline CDR1 and CDR2: SNHLY and FYNNEI. In DNA, the CDR3 is TGTGCCAGCAGTGATAGTGGGCGGGTTGAAGCTTTCTTT. Amino acids: CASSDSGRVEAFF.

This CDR3 is CASSRARGTQGADTQYF. CDR3 sequence (DNA): TGCGCCAGCAGCCGGGCCAGGGGGACGCAGGGAGCAGATACGCAGTATTTT. The gene calls are TRBV5-1 and TRBJ2-3, with 7 bases that match TRBD1. J gave up 4 bases and V 4 bases, and 15 bases lay outside the gene matches. Germline V gene sequence: CDR1 SGHRS, CDR2 YFSETQ. This CDR3 comprises 17 residues.

V gene TRBV4-1 combines with J gene TRBJ1-1; D is undetermined. Germline lookup yields CDR1 MGHRA and CDR2 YSYEKL. Trimming took off 0 bases at V and 3 bases at J, with 14 bases between the two ends. The CDR3 length is 16 residues. CDR3 residues: CASSQDKRGSYTEAFF. The DNA for the CDR3 is TGCGCCAGCAGCCAAGATAAAAGAGGGAGTTACACTGAAGCTTTCTTT.

The chain links TRBV2 to TRBJ2-1, with 12 positions matching TRBD2. This CDR3 has 19 residues. The V gene's germline CDR1 is SNHLY and CDR2 FYNNEI. The J segment lost 0 bases and the V segment lost 0 bases, leaving 6 bases of the junction unmatched. The CDR3 reads CASSEALLAGGLSYNEQFF. The DNA for the CDR3 is TGTGCCAGCAGTGAAGCGTTACTAGCGGGGGGCCTCTCCTACAATGAGCAGTTCTTC.

This CDR3 reads CASSLGSGGYNEQFF. The CDR3 coding sequence is TGTGCCAGCAGCTTAGGCAGCGGGGGGTACAATGAGCAGTTCTTC. V usage is TRBV7-2 and J usage is TRBJ2-1; 9 bases match TRBD2. Germline values: CDR1 SGHTA, CDR2 FQGNSA. V lost 1 base and J lost 4; bases outside the gene matches: 2. The CDR3 is 15 amino acids.

The J gene is TRBJ2-5, the V gene TRBV9; 12 bases align to TRBD2. Germline V gene data show CDR1 as SGDLS and CDR2 as YYNGEE. With 2 bases clipped from V and 6 bases from J, the junction kept 2 bases outside the gene matches. The CDR3 consists of 14 residues. The DNA for the CDR3 is TGTGCCAGCAGCGTGACTAGCGGGAGACAGACCCAGTACTTC. This encodes CASSVTSGRQTQYF.

The rearrangement joins TRBV29-1 to TRBJ1-1, with D perhaps TRBD1 (6 bases). Germline V gives CDR1 SQVTM, CDR2 ANQGSEA. The CDR3 consists of 14 residues. V dropped 6 bases and J dropped 4 bases, with 18 bases sitting between them. DNA of the CDR3: TGCAGCGTCCTTATGAGTACAGGGCCCACTGAAGCTTTCTTT. Translation gives CSVLMSTGPTEAFF.

This clone was seen a handful of times. The junction differs from germline at one of its ends, possibly a read error. This chain joins TRBV5-4 and TRBJ1-1, with 8 bases aligning to TRBD1. Germline V gene lookup returns CDR1 SGHNT and CDR2 YYREEE (reference sequence). The CDR3 covers 14 residues. The CDR3 loop reads CASSLDRGNSEAFF. In nucleotides, the CDR3 is TGTGCCAGCAGCTTGGACAGGGGGAACTCTGAAGCTTTCTTT.

The chain combines TRBV13 with TRBJ2-7, with 9 bases matching TRBD2. Germline V gene lookup returns CDR1 PRHDT and CDR2 FYEKMQ (reference sequence). V shed 3 bases, J shed 0 bases, and the junction held 0 bases outside the gene matches. CDR3 length equals 14 residues. CDR3 region: CASSFSGGSYEQYF. CDR3 DNA: TGTGCCAGCAGCTTTAGCGGGGGCTCCTACGAGCAGTACTTC.

CDR3: CASSLQGGTGELFF. CDR3 DNA sequence: TGTGCCAGCAGCTTACAGGGGGGTACCGGGGAGCTGTTTTTT. The V and J genes are TRBV5-8 and TRBJ2-2; 8 bases are shared with TRBD1. The trim removed 2 bases at V and 5 bases at J, leaving 2 bases unmatched. CDR1 and CDR2 from the germline V gene are SGHTS and YDEGEE. The CDR3 has 14 residues.

This clone was seen a few times. The CDR3 DNA reads as TGTGCCAGCAGGGGAGGAGGGGCCTCTGGCTACACCTTC. This translates into CASRGGGASGYTF. This chain connects TRBV27 to TRBJ1-2; the D gene is possibly TRBD1 (5 bases). The germline V gene encodes CDR1 MNHEY and CDR2 SMNVEV (reference sequence). V was pared by 6 bases and J by 7 bases, with 15 bases between. The CDR3 is 13 residues long.

This CDR3 is CASATGATEAFF. In DNA form, the CDR3 reads TGTGCCAGCGCGACTGGGGCGACTGAAGCTTTCTTT. V gene TRBV12-3 or TRBV12-4 combines with J gene TRBJ1-1; D is possibly TRBD1 (5 bases). Trimming stripped 8 bases from V and 5 bases from J, with 12 bases between. The CDR3 is 12 amino acids.

This chain's CDR3 is CASSQDLSQFSGNQPQHF. The CDR3 nucleotides read TGCGCCAGCAGCCAAGATCTGAGCCAGTTTAGCGGAAATCAGCCCCAGCATTTT. This chain joins TRBV4-1 and TRBJ1-5; D is uncertain. The ends were cut back, 0 bases at V and 4 bases at J, with 19 bases in the middle. CDR3 size: 18 residues. Germline CDR1 and CDR2: MGHRA and YSYEKL.

This clone was counted many times. The chain links TRBV20-1 to TRBJ1-4, with D perhaps TRBD1 (6 bases). The V end lost 3 bases, the J end lost 8 bases, and 13 bases lay between the germline ends. Germline values: CDR1 DFQATT, CDR2 SNEGSKA (reference sequence). This CDR3 region has 13 residues. The CDR3 DNA reads TGCAGTGCTAGTCGAGGGGGGGGCGAAAAACTGTTTTTT. Protein sequence: CSASRGGGEKLFF.